What follows are 2 T cell receptor beta chains derived from one specimen sequenced in a study of Ad26.COV2.S vaccination and SARS-CoV-2 variants. Measured with immunoSEQ multiplex PCR; TCRdb has only the in-frame clones, and not every one. This table has 360,000 or so clones, around 87% appearing once. Sample treatment: some 20 received Ad26.COV2.S at low or high dose, single or two shots; about five received placebo; per-sample allocation not given. Sampling occurred on day 63 after the first vaccine or placebo injection. Source: peripheral blood, taken in a trial of Ad26.COV2.S vaccine versus placebo. The receptor source for this set is a person aged 18-65 years who received the Ad26.COV2.S COVID-19 vaccine or a placebo.

The chain couples TRBV19 to TRBJ1-2; D is possibly TRBD1 (5 bases). Trimming took 3 bases from V and 1 from J, leaving 9 bases between them. CDR1 and CDR2 from the germline V gene are LNHDA and SQIVND (reference sequence). The CDR3 runs 14 residues. As DNA, the CDR3 is TGTGCCAGTAGTATGATAGGGGTTAACTATGGCTACACCTTC. Protein product: CASSMIGVNYGYTF. The full variable domain, rest sourced from reference TRBV19 and TRBJ1-2, is DGGITQSPKYLFRKEGQNVTLSCEQNLNHDAMYWYRQDPGQGLRLIYYSQIVNDFQKGDIAEGYSVSREKKESFPLTVTSAQKNPTAFYLCASSMIGVNYGYTFGSGTRLTVV.

V is TRBV27 and J is TRBJ2-3; possible D gene TRBD2, 6 bases. V shed 0 bases and J shed 2 bases, with 9 bases lying between them. This CDR3 contains 15 residues. Germline V gives CDR1 MNHEY, CDR2 SMNVEV (reference sequence). The CDR3 DNA reads TGTGCCAGCAGTTTATCAGGGGAGGTCACAGATACGCAGTATTTT. Translating it yields CASSLSGEVTDTQYF.